A single T cell receptor (beta chain) is shown here with its context. Antigen: not known. The sample comes from a study of OX40 agonist ivuxolimab in advanced cancers. Overall study context: The mean age was roughly 60 years, ranging from roughly 23 to 90, with 80% to 85% of participants male. The study reported partial responses in three patients: one hepatocellular carcinoma, two cutaneous melanoma. Study-wide results and caveats: CD8+ T cells showed, on average, more clonal expansion than CD4+ cells.

Libraries were prepared by immunoSEQ multiplex PCR; TCRdb keeps only in-frame clonotypes and omits some of them. The sample has about 26,000 clones; around four fifths are singletons. Germline V gives CDR1 MNHEY, CDR2 SVGAGI. The CDR3 is 13 amino acids. V dropped 11 bases and J dropped 0 bases, with 10 bases sitting between them. The specimen was CD4+ or CD8+ T cells sorted from blood, collected in a trial of the OX40 agonist ivuxolimab. The rearrangement joins TRBV6-5 to TRBJ2-2; a weak D match, TRBD1 (6 bases). The clonotype originates from an adult with an advanced solid tumor such as melanoma, head and neck, liver or kidney cancer. Here the CDR3 reads CAGGQTNTGELFF. As DNA, the CDR3 is TGTGCCGGGGGACAAACGAACACCGGGGAGCTGTTTTTT.